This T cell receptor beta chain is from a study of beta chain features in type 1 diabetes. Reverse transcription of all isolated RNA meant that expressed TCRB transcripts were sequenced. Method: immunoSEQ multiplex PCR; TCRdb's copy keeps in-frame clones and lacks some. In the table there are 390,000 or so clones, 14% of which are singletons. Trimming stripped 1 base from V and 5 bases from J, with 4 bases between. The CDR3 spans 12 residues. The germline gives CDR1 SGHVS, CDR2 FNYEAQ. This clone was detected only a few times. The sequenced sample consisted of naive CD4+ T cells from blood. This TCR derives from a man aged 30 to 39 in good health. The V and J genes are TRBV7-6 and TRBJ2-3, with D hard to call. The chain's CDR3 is CASSLVVDTQYF. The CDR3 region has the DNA TGTGCCAGCAGCTTAGTCGTAGATACGCAGTATTTT.